This passage covers 15 T cell receptor beta chains from one sample sequenced in a study of cytomegalovirus exposure and HLA in healthy donors. The PCR had 60 Vbeta and 13 Jbeta primers. The table came from immunoSEQ multiplex PCR; TCRdb's copy has only in-frame clones and leaves some out. The table records around 200,000 clones, 83% of them present only once. Specimen: PBMCs. These receptors all come from a man in his fifties or sixties in good health and CMV-seronegative.

This chain connects TRBV30 to TRBJ2-5; D is uncertain. The CDR3 length is 13 residues. CDR1 and CDR2 (germline): GTSNPN, SVGIG (reference sequence). V was clipped by 3 bases and J by 1 base, with 9 bases between them. The CDR3 DNA sequence: TGTGCCTGGAGGGTGTCAGGCCAAGAGACCCAGTACTTC. Translating it yields CAWRVSGQETQYF.

J is TRBJ2-7 and V is TRBV27; 7 positions agree with TRBD2. Germline V gene lookup returns CDR1 MNHEY and CDR2 SMNVEV (reference sequence). V dropped 0 bases and J dropped 13; count of bases not matched to a gene: 9. This CDR3 region has 13 residues. In nucleotides, the CDR3 is TGTGCCAGCAGTTTATCGGCGAGGGGACTACTCTACTTC. This encodes CASSLSARGLLYF.

Regarding this clone: Germline is not matched at one junction end, which may reflect a read error. The rearrangement uses TRBV7-9 and TRBJ1-4, with 7 nucleotides matching TRBD1. The V gene's germline CDR1 is SEHNR and CDR2 FQNEAQ (reference sequence). There are 15 residues in the CDR3. CDR3 residues: CSSSSQQGLNEKLFF. The CDR3, as DNA: TGTTCCAGCAGCTCTCAACAGGGGTTGAATGAAAAACTGTTTTTT.

The rearrangement links TRBV6-4 to TRBJ2-1; 9 bases map to TRBD2. Germline trimming cut 2 bases from V and 4 bases from J; bases unmatched to any gene: 3. This CDR3 contains 15 residues. Germline-derived CDR1 and CDR2 are MRHNA and SNTAGT. The CDR3 is CASSDGTSPYNEQFF. The CDR3 DNA follows: TGTGCCAGCAGTGACGGGACTAGCCCTTACAATGAGCAGTTCTTC.

V usage is TRBV13 and J usage is TRBJ2-2; TRBD2 aligns across 8 bases. The germline gives CDR1 PRHDT, CDR2 FYEKMQ (reference sequence). The V and J ends lost 4 bases and 4 bases, in that order; junction bases with no gene match: 8. The CDR3 loop spans 16 amino acids. The DNA of the CDR3 is TGTGCCAGCAGCTCGGGGGGGAGGGCCACCACCGGGGAGCTGTTTTTT. Its protein is CASSSGGRATTGELFF.

This chain links TRBV30 with TRBJ1-3; possibly TRBD1 for D (5 bases). V lost 6 bases to trimming and J lost 0 bases, with 15 bases between them. This CDR3 is 15 amino acids long. CDR1 and CDR2 (germline): GTSNPN, SVGIG (reference sequence). The chain's CDR3 is CACKLQEISGNTIYF. CDR3 in DNA: TGTGCCTGTAAACTACAGGAGATCTCTGGAAACACCATATATTTT. The full variable domain, in which reference TRBV30 and TRBJ1-3 provide the parts outside the CDR3, is SQTIHQWPATLVQPVGSPLSLECTVEGTSNPNLYWYRQAAGRGLQLLFYSVGIGQISSEVPQNLSASRPQDRQFILSSKKLLLSDSGFYLCACKLQEISGNTIYFGEGSWLTVV.

V usage is TRBV2 and J usage is TRBJ2-7; D not certain. The V and J ends lost 1 base and 5 bases respectively, with 6 bases between them. The germline V gene has CDR1 SNHLY and CDR2 FYNNEI. CDR3 length: 12 amino acids. The CDR3 DNA reads TGTGCCAGCAGTGAAGGGCAAAACGAGCAGTACTTC. Translated: CASSEGQNEQYF.

This chain connects TRBV6-4 to TRBJ2-1; 10 bases agree with TRBD1. The junction had 12 bases not matched to a gene; V was cut back by 8 bases and J by 8 bases. The CDR3 extends over 15 amino acids. CDR1 is MRHNA, CDR2 SNTAGT, per germline. The CDR3 sequence is CASHHGTGDCDEQFF. The CDR3 DNA sequence: TGTGCCAGCCATCATGGGACAGGGGATTGCGATGAGCAGTTCTTC.

This clone is a singleton in its sample. V usage is TRBV5-4 and J usage is TRBJ1-3, with D uncertain. CDR3 length equals 16 residues. Germline CDR1 and CDR2: SGHNT and YYREEE (reference sequence). V lost 3 bases and J 2 bases, leaving 15 bases between the germline ends. The CDR3 region is CASSSGLGRAGNTIYF. CDR3 sequence (DNA): TGTGCCAGCAGCTCGGGCCTGGGGAGAGCTGGAAACACCATATATTTT. The variable domain in full, with the rest retrieved from reference TRBV5-4 and TRBJ1-3, is ETGVTQSPTHLIKTRGQQVTLRCSSQSGHNTVSWYQQALGQGPQFIFQYYREEENGRGNFPPRFSGLQFPNYSSELNVNALELDDSALYLCASSSGLGRAGNTIYFGEGSWLTVV.

The rearrangement links TRBV6-6 to TRBJ1-2, with TRBD1 matching 7 bases. Germline assignment: CDR1 MNHNY and CDR2 SVGAGI (reference sequence). J was trimmed by 0 bases and V by 2 bases; bases with no gene match: 0. The CDR3 is 14 residues long. The CDR3 loop is CASSYGTANYGYTF. DNA of the CDR3: TGTGCCAGCAGTTACGGGACAGCTAACTATGGCTACACCTTC.

The rearrangement joins TRBV5-4 to TRBJ2-7; 12 nucleotides align to TRBD2. The CDR3 runs to 16 residues. The V gene's germline CDR1 is SGHNT and CDR2 YYREEE (reference sequence). The trim removed 4 bases at V and 7 bases at J, leaving 12 bases unmatched. The CDR3 here is CASSRRTSGTPREQYF. The CDR3 coding sequence is TGTGCCAGCAGCCGCCGGACTAGCGGGACGCCTAGGGAGCAGTACTTC.

This chain joins TRBV21-1 and TRBJ2-5; the table's TRBD1 call for D was not verified on the DNA. TRBV21-1 is deemed a pseudogene. CDR3 size: 15 residues. CDR3 residues: CASSTRAGYQETQYF. DNA of the CDR3: TGTGCCAGCAGCACCAGGGCAGGCTACCAAGAGACCCAGTACTTC.

This chain connects TRBV7-3 to TRBJ2-1; TRBD2 aligns across 10 bases. Per the germline V gene, CDR1 is SGHTA and CDR2 is FQGTGA. The CDR3 sequence is 15 residues long. Losses at the gene ends were 4 bases for V and 2 bases for J; bases not matched to a gene: 2. The CDR3: CASSSLAGAYNEQFF. CDR3 bases: TGTGCCAGCAGCTCCCTAGCGGGAGCCTACAATGAGCAGTTCTTC.

The chain combines TRBV4-2 with TRBJ2-3, with TRBD2 as a possible D gene (6 bases). The CDR3 length is 16 residues. Germline assignment: CDR1 LGHNA and CDR2 YNFKEQ. V lost 1 base, J lost 2 bases, and 13 bases lay in between. CDR3 loop: CASSQGGRGNTDTQYF. The CDR3 DNA is TGTGCCAGCAGCCAAGGAGGACGGGGGAACACAGATACGCAGTATTTT.

The chain recombines TRBV5-1 with TRBJ1-6, with D perhaps matching TRBD1 (6 bases). The germline V and J ends were trimmed by 2 bases and 2 bases, with 11 bases remaining between them. CDR3 length equals 16 residues. Germline CDR1 and CDR2: SGHRS and YFSETQ. This CDR3 is CASSFRGRTYNSPLHF. CDR3 DNA: TGCGCCAGCAGCTTCAGGGGCCGGACCTATAATTCACCCCTCCACTTT.